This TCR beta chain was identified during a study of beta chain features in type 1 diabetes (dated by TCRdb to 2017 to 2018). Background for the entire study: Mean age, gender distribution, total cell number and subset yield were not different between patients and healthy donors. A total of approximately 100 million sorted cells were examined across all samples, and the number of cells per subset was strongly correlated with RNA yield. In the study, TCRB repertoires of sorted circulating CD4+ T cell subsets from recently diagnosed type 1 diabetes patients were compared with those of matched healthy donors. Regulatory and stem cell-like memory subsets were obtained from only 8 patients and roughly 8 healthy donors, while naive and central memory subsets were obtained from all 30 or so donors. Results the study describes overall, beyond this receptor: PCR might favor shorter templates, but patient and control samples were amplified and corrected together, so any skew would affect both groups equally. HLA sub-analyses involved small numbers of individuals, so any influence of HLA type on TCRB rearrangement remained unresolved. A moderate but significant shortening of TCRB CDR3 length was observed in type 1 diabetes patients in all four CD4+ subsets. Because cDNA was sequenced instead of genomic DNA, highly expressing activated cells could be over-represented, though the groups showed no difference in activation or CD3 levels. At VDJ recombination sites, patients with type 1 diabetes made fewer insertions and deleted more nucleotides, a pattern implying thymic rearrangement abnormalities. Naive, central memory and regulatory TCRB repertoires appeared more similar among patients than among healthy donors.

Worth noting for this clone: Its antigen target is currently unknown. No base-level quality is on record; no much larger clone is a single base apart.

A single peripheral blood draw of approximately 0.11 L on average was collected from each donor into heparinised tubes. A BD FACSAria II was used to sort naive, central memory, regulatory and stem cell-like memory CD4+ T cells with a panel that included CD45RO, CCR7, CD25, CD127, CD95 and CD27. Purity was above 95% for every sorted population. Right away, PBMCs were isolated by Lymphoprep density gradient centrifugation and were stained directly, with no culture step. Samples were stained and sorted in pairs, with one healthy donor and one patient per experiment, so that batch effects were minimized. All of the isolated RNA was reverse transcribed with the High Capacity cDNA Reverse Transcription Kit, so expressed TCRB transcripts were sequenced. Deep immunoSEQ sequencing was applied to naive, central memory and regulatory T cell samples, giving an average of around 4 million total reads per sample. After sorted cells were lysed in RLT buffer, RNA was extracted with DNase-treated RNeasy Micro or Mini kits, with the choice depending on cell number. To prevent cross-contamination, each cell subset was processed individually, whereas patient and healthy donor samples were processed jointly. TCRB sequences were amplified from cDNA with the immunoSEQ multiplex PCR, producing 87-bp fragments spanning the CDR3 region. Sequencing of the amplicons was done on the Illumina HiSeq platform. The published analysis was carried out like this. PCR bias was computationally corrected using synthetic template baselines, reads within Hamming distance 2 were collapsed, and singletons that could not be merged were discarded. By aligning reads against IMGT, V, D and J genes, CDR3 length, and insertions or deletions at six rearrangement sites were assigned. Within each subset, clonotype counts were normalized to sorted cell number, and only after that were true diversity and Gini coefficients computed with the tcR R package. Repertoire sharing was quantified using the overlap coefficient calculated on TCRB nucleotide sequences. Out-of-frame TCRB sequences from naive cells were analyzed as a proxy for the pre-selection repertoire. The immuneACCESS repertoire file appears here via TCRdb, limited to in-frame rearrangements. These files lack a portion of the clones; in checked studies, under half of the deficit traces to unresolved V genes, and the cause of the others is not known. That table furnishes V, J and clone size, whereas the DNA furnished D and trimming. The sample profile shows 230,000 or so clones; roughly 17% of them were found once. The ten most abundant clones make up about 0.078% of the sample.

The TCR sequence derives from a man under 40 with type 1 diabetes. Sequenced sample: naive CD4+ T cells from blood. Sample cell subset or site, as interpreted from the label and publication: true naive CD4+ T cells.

The bases read TGTGCCAGCAGTATGGTCATGAACACTGAAGCTTTCTTT. Its protein product is CASSMVMNTEAFF. This chain is built from TRBV28 and TRBJ1-1; the D gene cannot be resolved reliably. V is shortened by 5 bases, J by 0 bases, and the region joining them spans 7 bases. The CDR3 holds 13 amino acids from the cysteine to the phenylalanine. Of all the DNA, just the CDR3 is kept, 39 bases in frame from base 1. CDR1 and CDR2 were assigned from the germline V gene as MDHEN and SYDVKM.